This section outlines one T cell receptor beta chain sequence together with its context. CDR3 length equals 16 residues. The germline V gene has CDR1 MNHEY and CDR2 SMNVEV (reference sequence). Trimming at V came to 5 bases and at J to 0 bases, leaving 7 bases not matched to a gene. Original handling: How many nucleated cells were present was estimated from reference gene primer amplification. Data came from immunoSEQ multiplex PCR; TCRdb stores just in-frame clones and leaves some out. V and J calls and clone size come straight from that table; D and trimming were deduced from the DNA. This sample has some 120,000 clones, with more than 75% found just once. The sample comes from a study of blood T cell repertoires in COVID-19. As for the study in general: The United States, Italy and Spain supplied acute and convalescent COVID-19 samples. Sources were T cells, B-cell-depleted T cells, or PBMCs; the material itself was cDNA or gDNA.

The sequencing sample was made of peripheral blood. The rearrangement joins TRBV27 to TRBJ2-7; the match to TRBD2 covers 10 bases. The sequence was collected from a human donor in a cohort sampled during active COVID-19. Here the CDR3 reads CASSHSLAGSSYEQYF. In DNA, the CDR3 is TGTGCCAGCAGTCACTCACTAGCGGGGAGCTCCTACGAGCAGTACTTC.